The 27 T cell receptor beta chains presented below share a single source sample, sequenced in a study of breast tumors, draining lymph nodes, adjacent tissues. TCRdb re-called the multiplex PCR reads with MiXCR, one entry per CDR3 protein. Among 140,000 to 150,000 distinct CDR3 sequences listed, 32% were seen once. Axillary draining lymph nodes of breast cancer patients supplied the node samples. Sequenced: axillary lymph node tissue. All receptors derive from a female donor with breast cancer. Some clones in this sample may be carry-over from other donors' samples.

This clonotype was counted ten times or more. The chain links TRBV5-8 to TRBJ1-2, with 10 bases fitting TRBD1. V gave up 2 bases and J gave up 3 bases; unmatched junction bases: 4. Germline lookup yields CDR1 SGHTS and CDR2 YDEGEE. The CDR3 is 15 amino acids. The CDR3 sequence: CASSFGQGVDYGYTF. For the CDR3, the DNA is TGTGCCAGCAGCTTTGGACAGGGGGTAGACTATGGCTACACCTTC.

This clonotype was detected only a few times. As the CDR3 is not closed by the conserved phenylalanine or tryptophan, this likely results from a read error. The chain employs TRBV15 and TRBJ2-5; 10 nucleotides align to TRBD2. Looked up from germline, CDR1 is LNHNV and CDR2 is YYDKDF (reference sequence). The V gene end was trimmed by 1 base and the J gene end by 7 bases; junction bases not matched to a gene: 15. The length of the CDR3 is 18 residues. The CDR3 loop reads CATSRVNSGGPRGGTQYS. The CDR3 DNA sequence: TGTGCCACCAGCAGAGTGAATAGCGGGGGGCCTAGGGGGGGGACCCAGTACTCC.

This clonotype showed up just a few times. The chain has TRBV6-5 and TRBJ1-5; TRBD1 aligns across 10 bases. The CDR3 covers 14 residues. With V trimmed by 6 bases and J by 4 bases, 3 bases remained unmatched. CDR1 and CDR2 from the germline V gene are MNHEY and SVGAGI. CDR3 sequence reads: CASSRTGGNQPQHF. CDR3 coding DNA: TGTGCCAGCAGCCGGACAGGGGGTAATCAGCCCCAGCATTTT.

This clonotype has a handful of counts. CDR3 DNA sequence: TGCAGCGTTGCGGACATCCAGGAAGCTTTCTTT. Amino acid sequence: CSVADIQEAFF. The chain carries TRBV29-1 and TRBJ1-1, with D maybe TRBD1 (5 bases). The CDR3 contains 11 residues. The V end lost 4 bases, the J end lost 8 bases, and 11 bases lay between the germline ends. Per germline, CDR1 SQVTM and CDR2 ANQGSEA.

The DNA for the CDR3 is TGCGCCGGCCCGACCCGGGACAGGGGGCCTTCATCTGAAAAACTGTTTTTT. Translating it yields CAGPTRDRGPSSEKLFF. This rearrangement joins TRBV10-1 to TRBJ1-4, with 12 nucleotides matching TRBD1. Germline values: CDR1 WNHNN, CDR2 SYGVQD (reference sequence). V was pared by 11 bases and J by 7 bases, with 17 bases of the junction left unmatched. This CDR3 is 17 amino acids long.

The chain links TRBV20-1 to TRBJ2-1, with D uncertain. Per the germline V gene, CDR1 is DFQATT and CDR2 is SNEGSKA (reference sequence). V lost 3 bases and J lost 9, with 12 bases in between. This CDR3 region has 12 residues. The CDR3 DNA follows: TGCAGTGCTAGGGGGAACTGGGGTGAGCAGTTCTTC. Translated, it gives CSARGNWGEQFF.

About this clonotype: This likely comes from a read error, as the CDR3 has no conserved phenylalanine or tryptophan at its end. V is TRBV7-3 and J is TRBJ2-5; no firm D call. CDR3 length equals 14 residues. Trimming removed 3 bases from V and 5 bases from J, with 13 bases in between. Germline V CDR1 and CDR2: SGHTA, FQGTGA. Written as DNA, the CDR3 is TGTGCCAGCAGCTTGGTGGGTGCCCAGGAGACCCAGTACCTC. This sequence encodes CASSLVGAQETQYL.

In regard to this clonotype: Because it lacks the conserved phenylalanine or tryptophan at the end, this CDR3 is likely a read error. J is TRBJ1-1 and V is TRBV10-2; no clear D. Trimming removed 4 bases from V and 3 bases from J, with 6 bases in between. The CDR3 runs 12 residues. The germline gives CDR1 WSHSY, CDR2 SAAADI. The CDR3 DNA follows: TGCGCCAGCAGTGGAACATACACTGAAGCTTTCTCT. Translated: CASSGTYTEAFS.

This clonotype was picked up many times. This may be a read error: a much more frequent sequence differs by one nucleotide. Likely a read error: the CDR3 ends without its conserved phenylalanine or tryptophan. The chain carries TRBV7-8 and TRBJ2-5; either TRBD1 or TRBD2 may supply D (5 bases each). V lost 7 bases, J lost 9 bases, and 21 bases lay in between. The CDR3 runs 14 residues. Germline V gene lookup returns CDR1 SGHVS and CDR2 FQNEAQ. CDR3 amino acids: CASKQDWTWSPQYL. CDR3 coding DNA: TGTGCCAGCAAACAGGACTGGACCTGGAGTCCCCAGTACCTC.

This clonotype was counted at least ten times. The gene calls are TRBV24-1 and TRBJ2-3, with 8 positions matching TRBD1. The V gene end was trimmed by 4 bases and the J gene end by 3 bases; junction bases not matched to a gene: 8. Germline V gene sequence: CDR1 KGHDR, CDR2 SFDVKD. The CDR3 is made up of 16 amino acids. This CDR3 reads CATSDPTGESTDTQYF. The CDR3 DNA reads TGTGCCACCAGTGACCCGACAGGGGAAAGTACAGATACGCAGTATTTT.

This clonotype was counted many times. The chain links TRBV20-1 to TRBJ1-5; tentatively, D is TRBD1 (6 bases). V shed 2 bases and J shed 4 bases, with 15 bases lying between them. The CDR3 runs to 15 residues. Germline values: CDR1 DFQATT, CDR2 SNEGSKA (reference sequence). This chain's CDR3 is CSARPPGGENQPQHF. In DNA, the CDR3 is TGCAGTGCTAGACCCCCGGGGGGCGAGAATCAGCCCCAGCATTTT.

The table lists this clonotype with many counts. The rearrangement uses TRBV10-3 and TRBJ2-3; 11 nucleotides line up with TRBD2. This CDR3 has 17 amino acids. Germline assignment: CDR1 ENHRY and CDR2 SYGVKD. V lost 0 bases to trimming and J lost 6 bases; unmatched junction nucleotides: 8. DNA for the CDR3: TGTGCCATCAGTGAGTCGCCTAGCGGGGGGCCCCCGGATACGCAGTATTTT. Translated: CAISESPSGGPPDTQYF.

At least ten counts were recorded for this clonotype. The J gene is TRBJ2-5, the V gene TRBV7-9; the match to TRBD1 covers 7 bases. The germline V gene encodes CDR1 SEHNR and CDR2 FQNEAQ (reference sequence). There are 16 residues in the CDR3. The V segment lost 5 bases and the J segment 0 bases; nucleotides outside the gene matches: 9. The CDR3 loop reads CASSPRWDSYQETQYF. The CDR3 DNA reads as TGTGCCAGCAGCCCCCGATGGGACAGTTACCAAGAGACCCAGTACTTC.

This clonotype has ten or more counts. The V gene is TRBV30, the J gene TRBJ1-4, with 10 nucleotides matching TRBD1. This CDR3 has 20 amino acids. Germline CDR1 GTSNPN, CDR2 SVGIG (reference sequence). V lost 0 bases, J lost 3 bases, and 16 bases stayed unmatched. CDR3 DNA: TGTGCCTGGAGTGTACCTTTTAGGGACAGGGGATTCTCAGCTAATGAAAAACTGTTTTTT. Its translation: CAWSVPFRDRGFSANEKLFF.

This clonotype counts as medium-sized. The rearrangement joins TRBV20-1 to TRBJ2-5; D is undetermined. The V end was cut by 6 bases, the J end by 5 bases, with 7 bases between. The CDR3 sequence is 10 residues long. In germline, CDR1 is DFQATT, CDR2 SNEGSKA (reference sequence). CDR3 sequence reads: CSAERETQYF. The CDR3 DNA sequence: TGCAGTGCCGAGAGGGAGACCCAGTACTTC.

This rearrangement joins TRBV20-1 to TRBJ2-2; 13 nucleotides line up with TRBD2. The CDR3 sequence is 16 residues long. After removal of 0 bases from V and 7 bases from J, the junction contained 5 bases not matched to a gene. The V gene's germline CDR1 is DFQATT and CDR2 SNEGSKA (reference sequence). The DNA for the CDR3 is TGCAGTGCTAGAGATGAACTAGCGGGGGGGGTCGGGGAGCTGTTTTTT. This codes for CSARDELAGGVGELFF.

The chain is built from TRBV12-5 and TRBJ1-6, with D tentatively TRBD1 (6 bases). Trimming pared 9 bases from V and 7 bases from J, leaving 19 bases between. The CDR3 loop spans 15 amino acids. The germline CDR1 and CDR2 sequences are LGHNT and FRNRAP. CDR3 residues: CASSQERGFNSPLHF. The CDR3 DNA reads TGTGCTAGCAGCCAAGAAAGGGGGTTCAATTCACCCCTCCACTTT. The whole variable domain, filled in from reference TRBV12-5 and TRBJ1-6, reads DARVTQTPRHKVTEMGQEVTMRCQPILGHNTVFWYRQTMMQGLELLAYFRNRAPLDDSGMPKDRFSAEMPDATLATLKIQPSEPRDSAVYFCASSQERGFNSPLHFGNGTRLTVT.

This clonotype came up many times. The chain uses TRBV3-1 and TRBJ1-2; TRBD1 matches 7 bases. Per the germline V gene, CDR1 is LGHDT and CDR2 is YNNKEL (reference sequence). V gave up 2 bases and J gave up 3 bases; unmatched junction bases: 9. The CDR3 has 16 amino acids. CDR3 amino acids: CASSQTNTGTDYGYTF. The CDR3, as DNA: TGTGCCAGCAGCCAAACCAACACCGGGACAGACTATGGCTACACCTTC.

This chain joins TRBV5-8 and TRBJ1-2; D call uncertain. The CDR3 loop spans 16 amino acids. Germline CDR1 is SGHTS and CDR2 is YDEGEE. Trimming cost V 0 bases and J 0 bases, with 12 bases left between them. The CDR3 sequence: CASSLEWADPNYGYTF. CDR3 sequence (DNA): TGTGCCAGCAGCTTGGAATGGGCGGACCCTAACTATGGCTACACCTTC.

In the case of this clonotype: At one of its ends the junction is not consistent with the germline gene, which may arise from a read error. The chain employs TRBV7-2 and TRBJ2-1, with 8 bases fitting TRBD2. This CDR3 is built from 15 residues. Germline loops: CDR1 SGHTA, CDR2 FQGNSA. In DNA, the CDR3 is TGTGCCAGCAGCCTAGCGGGTAGTCCCTACAATGAGCAGTTCTTC. It specifies CASSLAGSPYNEQFF.

Ten or more counts support this clonotype. The chain is built from TRBV7-9 and TRBJ1-1; 8 bases fit TRBD1. The CDR3 extends over 15 amino acids. With 4 bases clipped from V and 6 bases from J, the junction kept 10 bases outside the gene matches. Per the germline V gene, CDR1 is SEHNR and CDR2 is FQNEAQ (reference sequence). CDR3 bases: TGTGCCAGCAGCTCCGCCCGACAGGGGAGGGCTGAAGCTTTCTTT. The encoded protein is CASSSARQGRAEAFF. Looking up the rest from reference TRBV7-9 and TRBJ1-1 gives the full variable domain: DTGVSQNPRHKITKRGQNVTFRCDPISEHNRLYWYRQTLGQGPEFLTYFQNEAQLEKSRLLSDRFSAERPKGSFSTLEIQRTEQGDSAMYLCASSSARQGRAEAFFGQGTRLTVV.

This clonotype was seen many times. The chain couples TRBV5-1 to TRBJ2-7; 10 bases line up with TRBD2. Germline loops: CDR1 SGHRS, CDR2 YFSETQ. Trimming removed 0 bases from V and 7 bases from J; junction bases left unmatched: 10. The CDR3 extends over 16 amino acids. The CDR3: CASSLGSSGGSEEQYF. Written as DNA, the CDR3 is TGCGCCAGCAGCTTGGGCTCTAGCGGGGGTTCAGAGGAGCAGTACTTC.

With respect to this clonotype: Given the absence of the conserved phenylalanine or tryptophan at the CDR3 end, a read error is likely. The rearrangement links TRBV5-1 to TRBJ1-1, with 11 bases identical to TRBD1. J lost 10 bases, V lost 4 bases, and 6 bases had no gene match. This CDR3 spans 13 amino acids. CDR1 is SGHRS, CDR2 YFSETQ, per germline. CDR3 DNA sequence: TGCGCCAGCAGCAGCGGACAGGGGGCCCCAGCTTTCGTG. It is translated as CASSSGQGAPAFV.

This clonotype was found many times. The chain carries TRBV6-1 and TRBJ2-3; TRBD2 agrees at 7 bases. Trimming took 5 bases from V and 4 from J; bases not matched to a gene: 9. Germline V gene data show CDR1 as MNHNS and CDR2 as SASEGT. CDR3 length: 15 amino acids. CDR3 in DNA: TGTGCCAGCAGTCCCAGACGACTAGCCCCAGATACGCAGTATTTT. This codes for CASSPRRLAPDTQYF.

In its sample, this clonotype was seen many times. The rearrangement uses TRBV4-1 and TRBJ1-4; D remains unclear. CDR3 length: 12 residues. Trimming stripped 0 bases from V and 8 bases from J, with 4 bases between. The germline gives CDR1 MGHRA, CDR2 YSYEKL. The CDR3 DNA is TGCGCCAGCAGCCAAGAAGCAGAAAAACTGTTTTTT. Protein: CASSQEAEKLFF.

The CDR3: CASSLDGGPETQYF. CDR3 bases: TGTGCCAGCAGCTTAGATGGGGGGCCGGAGACCCAGTACTTC. The chain employs TRBV7-2 and TRBJ2-5; D possibly uses TRBD1 or TRBD2 (6 bases each). V lost 1 base and J 5 bases, leaving 11 bases between the germline ends. The CDR3 sequence is 14 residues long. Germline V gives CDR1 SGHTA, CDR2 FQGNSA.

There are many counts of this clonotype. The chain has TRBV4-3 and TRBJ2-1, with 9 bases matching TRBD1. The CDR3 contains 15 residues. The V and J ends lost 0 bases and 11 bases, in that order; junction bases with no gene match: 8. CDR1 and CDR2 (germline): LGHNA, YSLEER. CDR3 sequence: CASSQDSTGGGKQFF. CDR3 DNA: TGCGCCAGCAGCCAAGATAGCACAGGGGGCGGAAAGCAGTTCTTC.